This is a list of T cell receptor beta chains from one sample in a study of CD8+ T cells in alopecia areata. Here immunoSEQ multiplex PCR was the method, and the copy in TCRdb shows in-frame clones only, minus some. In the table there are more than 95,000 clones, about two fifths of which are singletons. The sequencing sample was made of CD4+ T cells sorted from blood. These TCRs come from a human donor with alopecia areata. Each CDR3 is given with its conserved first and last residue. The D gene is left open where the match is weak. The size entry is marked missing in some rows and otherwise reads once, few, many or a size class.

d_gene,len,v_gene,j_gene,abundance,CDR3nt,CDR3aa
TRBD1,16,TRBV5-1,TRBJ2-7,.,TGCGCCAGCAGCCGGACTTGGGGACAGGGACCCTACGAGCAGTACTTC,CASSRTWGQGPYEQYF
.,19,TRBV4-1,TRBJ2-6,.,TGCGCCAGCAGCCAAGTGTTCGGTCCGGTGGATTCTGGGGCCAACGTCCTGACTTTC,CASSQVFGPVDSGANVLTF
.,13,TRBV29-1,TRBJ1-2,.,TGCAGCGCTTGGACCCCAGGGCCCTATGGCTACACCTTC,CSAWTPGPYGYTF
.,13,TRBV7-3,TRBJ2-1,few,TGTGCCAGCAGCTTCCCCCCAGCGGCTGAGCAGTTCTTC,CASSFPPAAEQFF
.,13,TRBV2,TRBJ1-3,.,TGTGCCAGCAGTGAGGTCCCTGGAAACACCATATATTTT,CASSEVPGNTIYF
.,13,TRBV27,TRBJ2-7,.,TGTGCCAGCAGAAGGGACGTGTCCTACGAGCAGTACTTC,CASRRDVSYEQYF
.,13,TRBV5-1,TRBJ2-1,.,TGCGCCAGCAGATCCGTCCCGTCCAATGAGCAGTTCTTC,CASRSVPSNEQFF
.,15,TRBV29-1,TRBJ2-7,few,TGCAGCGTTGAAGTAGCGAAGACCCATTGGTACGAGCAGTACTTC,CSVEVAKTHWYEQYF
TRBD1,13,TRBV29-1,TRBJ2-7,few,TGCAGCGTTGGTGGACAGGGAATCTCTGAGCAGTACTTC,CSVGGQGISEQYF
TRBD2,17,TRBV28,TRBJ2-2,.,TGTGCCAGCAGTTTATCCCGACTAGCGAGGAACACCGGGGAGCTGTTTTTT,CASSLSRLARNTGELFF
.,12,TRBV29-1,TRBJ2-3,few,TGCAGCCTCGGGCTTAGCACAGATACGCAGTATTTT,CSLGLSTDTQYF
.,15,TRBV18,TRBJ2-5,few,TGTGCCAGCTCACCAAAATTAGCGTCACAAGAGACCCAGTACTTC,CASSPKLASQETQYF
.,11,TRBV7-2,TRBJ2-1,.,TGTGCCAGCAGCTTAGGCTGGAAGCAGTTCTTC,CASSLGWKQFF
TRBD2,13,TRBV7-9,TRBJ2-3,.,TGTGCCAGCACCCCGGGGGGGAGAGATACGCAGTATTTT,CASTPGGRDTQYF
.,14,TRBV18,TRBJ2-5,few,TGTGCCAGCTCACCACCGGGTATTGGAGAGACCCAGTACTTC,CASSPPGIGETQYF
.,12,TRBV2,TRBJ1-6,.,TGTGCCAGCAAGGGGGACAATTCACCCCTCCACTTT,CASKGDNSPLHF
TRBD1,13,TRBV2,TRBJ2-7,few,TGTGCCACTTCGACAGGGGAGTTGGTCGAGCAGTACTTC,CATSTGELVEQYF
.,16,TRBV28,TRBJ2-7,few,TGTGCCAGCAGCCCCTCACGGGGGCAGACACTCTACGAGCAGTACTTC,CASSPSRGQTLYEQYF
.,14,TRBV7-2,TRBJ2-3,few,TGTGCCAGCAGCCTAAGCGGACCCACAGATACGCAGTATTTT,CASSLSGPTDTQYF
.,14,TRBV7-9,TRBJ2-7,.,TGTGCCAGCAGAATTCAGGGGAGCTCCTACGAGCAGTACTTC,CASRIQGSSYEQYF
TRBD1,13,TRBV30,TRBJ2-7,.,TGTGCCTGGGCCGGACAGGTTGCCGACGAGCAGTACTTC,CAWAGQVADEQYF
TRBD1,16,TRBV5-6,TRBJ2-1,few,TGTGCCAGCAGCGGAGCAGGGGGCCCAGGAGCCAATGAGCAGTTCTTC,CASSGAGGPGANEQFF
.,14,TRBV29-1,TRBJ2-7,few,TGCAGCGTCGAGACTCCGAATCAACCCTACGAGCAGTACTTC,CSVETPNQPYEQYF
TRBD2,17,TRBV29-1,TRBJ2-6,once,TGCAGCGGCGGGGGGCCTAGCGGGGGCTCTGGGGCCAACGTCCTGACTTTC,CSGGGPSGGSGANVLTF
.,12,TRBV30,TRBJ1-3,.,TGTGCCCGCGACACCTGGAGAAACACCATATATTTT,CARDTWRNTIYF
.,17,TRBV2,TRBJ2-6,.,TGTGCCAGCAGTGAAGCTTTGAGGTTGTCCGGGGCCAACGTCCTGACTTTC,CASSEALRLSGANVLTF
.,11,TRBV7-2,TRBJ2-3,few,TGTGCCAGCAGCTTATTCGATACGCAGTATTTT,CASSLFDTQYF
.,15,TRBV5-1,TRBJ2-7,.,TGCGCCAGCAGCTTGGTGGTAGCGGCGTCCTACGAGCAGTACTTC,CASSLVVAASYEQYF
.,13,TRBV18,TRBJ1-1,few,TGTGCCAGCTCACCTTTCCCGAACACTGAAGCTTTCTTT,CASSPFPNTEAFF
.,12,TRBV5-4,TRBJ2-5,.,TGTGCCAGCAGCTCCAAATGGGAGACCCAGTACTTC,CASSSKWETQYF
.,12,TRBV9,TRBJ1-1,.,TGTGCCAGCAGCGTAGAGGGCCCCGAAGCTTTCTTT,CASSVEGPEAFF
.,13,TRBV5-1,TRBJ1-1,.,TGCGCCAGCAGCTTGGTCACATCGACTGAAGCTTTCTTT,CASSLVTSTEAFF
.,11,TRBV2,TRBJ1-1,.,TGTGCCAGGCAGGGTTCAACTGAAGCTTTCTTT,CARQGSTEAFF
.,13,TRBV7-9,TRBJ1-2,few,TGTGCCAGCAGCTTATTGAACTTGGATGGCTACACCTTC,CASSLLNLDGYTF
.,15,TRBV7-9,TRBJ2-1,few,TGTGCCAGCAGCCCTGGACGGAGCTCCTACAATGAGCAGTTCTTC,CASSPGRSSYNEQFF
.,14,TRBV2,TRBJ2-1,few,TGTGCCAGCAGCCGGGACATACTAAACAATGAGCAGTTCTTC,CASSRDILNNEQFF
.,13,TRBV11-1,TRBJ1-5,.,TGTGCCAGCAGCTTAGCGGCGGCCCAGCCCCAGCATTTT,CASSLAAAQPQHF
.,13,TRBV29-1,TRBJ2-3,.,TGCAGCGTAACAGGGGGGGGGACAGATACGCAGTATTTT,CSVTGGGTDTQYF
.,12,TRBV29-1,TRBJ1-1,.,TGCAGCGTGAGCCGCCGGCCCGCTGAAGCTTTCTTT,CSVSRRPAEAFF
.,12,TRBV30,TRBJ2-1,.,TGTGCCTGGAGTGTTGGTAGGAATGAGCAGTTCTTC,CAWSVGRNEQFF
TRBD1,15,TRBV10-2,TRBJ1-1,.,TGCGCCAGCAGCGGGGAGACTAAGGGGGCCACTGAAGCTTTCTTT,CASSGETKGATEAFF
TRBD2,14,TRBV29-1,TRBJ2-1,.,TGCAGCGGGAAGGGACTAGCCGTTCTGGAAGAGCAGTTCTTC,CSGKGLAVLEEQFF
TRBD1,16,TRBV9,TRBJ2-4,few,TGTGCCAGCAGTCCCGGGACAGGGGGGTCCAAAAACATTCAGTACTTC,CASSPGTGGSKNIQYF
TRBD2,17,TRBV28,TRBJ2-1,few,TGTGCCAGCAGTTCGGGACTAGCGGGAGGTTCCTACAATGAGCAGTTCTTC,CASSSGLAGGSYNEQFF
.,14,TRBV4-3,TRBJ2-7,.,TGCGCCAGCAGCCAAGATCCGCGTAGCTACGAGCAGTACTTC,CASSQDPRSYEQYF
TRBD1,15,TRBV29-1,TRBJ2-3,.,TGCAGCGTCAGGGCCACAGGGGCCTACACAGATACGCAGTATTTT,CSVRATGAYTDTQYF
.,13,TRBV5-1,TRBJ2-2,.,TGCGCCAGCAGCGGGGCTGGCACCGGGGAGCTGTTTTTT,CASSGAGTGELFF
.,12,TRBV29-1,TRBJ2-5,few,TGCAGCGGCAGGGTCGGGGGTCAGGAGCAGTACTTC,CSGRVGGQEQYF
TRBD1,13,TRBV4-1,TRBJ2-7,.,TGCGCCAGCAGCGACAGGGGCCCCTTCGAGCAGTACTTC,CASSDRGPFEQYF
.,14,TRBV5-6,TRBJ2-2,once,TGTGCCAGCAGCTTGGGAGTAAACACCGGGGAGCTGTTTTTT,CASSLGVNTGELFF